The 14 T cell receptor beta chains below were found in one sample sequenced in a study of blood T cell repertoires in COVID-19. Clones were read by immunoSEQ multiplex PCR, and TCRdb kept only the in-frame ones, dropping some. The table lists over 200,000 clones, 88% of them singletons, with around 0.98% in the top ten. The sequenced sample was peripheral blood. The origin of the receptors is a middle-aged woman who had recovered from COVID-19.

The chain is built from TRBV14 and TRBJ2-1; 8 nucleotides align to TRBD2. The length of the CDR3 is 15 residues. V lost 4 bases and J lost 3; bases outside the gene matches: 5. Germline CDR1 is SGHDN and CDR2 is FVKESK. CDR3 amino acids: CASSPGGALYNEQFF. The CDR3 DNA reads as TGTGCCAGCAGCCCCGGGGGGGCGCTCTACAATGAGCAGTTCTTC.

J is TRBJ2-3 and V is TRBV4-3; 10 nucleotides match TRBD2. V shed 4 bases and J 4 bases; nucleotides not matched to a gene: 11. The germline gives CDR1 LGHNA, CDR2 YSLEER. CDR3 size: 17 residues. CDR3 nucleotides: TGCGCCAGCAGCCCCAGACTAGCGGGTAGTCGGCCAGATACGCAGTATTTT. Translation gives CASSPRLAGSRPDTQYF.

V usage is TRBV5-4 and J usage is TRBJ2-7; the match to TRBD2 covers 13 bases. The germline V gene has CDR1 SGHNT and CDR2 YYREEE (reference sequence). The length of the CDR3 is 13 residues. J was trimmed by 2 bases and V by 9 bases; bases with no gene match: 2. The CDR3 DNA sequence: TGTGCCACGGGGACTAGCGGGACCTACGAGCAGTACTTC. Translated: CATGTSGTYEQYF.

This clone was counted only a few times. The rearrangement uses TRBV14 and TRBJ2-2; D is possibly TRBD1 (5 bases). The CDR3 runs to 14 residues. Germline values: CDR1 SGHDN, CDR2 FVKESK. Trimming shortened V by 4 bases and J by 13 bases, and 19 bases separated the two germline ends. The chain's CDR3 is CASSPTSTFQGLFF. The CDR3 nucleotides read TGTGCCAGCAGCCCTACGTCGACCTTCCAGGGGCTGTTTTTT. The full variable domain, in which reference TRBV14 and TRBJ2-2 provide the parts outside the CDR3, is EAGVTQFPSHSVIEKGQTVTLRCDPISGHDNLYWYRRVMGKEIKFLLHFVKESKQDESGMPNNRFLAERTGGTYSTLKVQPAELEDSGVYFCASSPTSTFQGLFFGEGSRLTVL.

The rearrangement joins TRBV19 to TRBJ1-2; TRBD1 is a possible D gene (5 bases). The CDR3 contains 16 residues. The germline V gene has CDR1 LNHDA and CDR2 SQIVND (reference sequence). Trimming cost V 1 base and J 3 bases, with 15 bases left between them. CDR3 residues: CASSIGWAPGDYGYTF. The CDR3 DNA reads TGTGCCAGTAGTATAGGGTGGGCCCCGGGGGACTATGGCTACACCTTC.

In this sample, this clone turned up a few times. The V call is TRBV7-8, the J call TRBJ2-4; 9 bases are shared with TRBD2. This CDR3 contains 15 residues. The V gene's germline CDR1 is SGHVS and CDR2 FQNEAQ. Trimming cost V 1 base and J 9 bases; bases outside gene matches: 7. The CDR3 DNA reads as TGTGCCAGCAGCTTAGGTGGGGCGGGAGGGTCCATTCAGTACTTC. It encodes CASSLGGAGGSIQYF.

The J gene is TRBJ1-1, the V gene TRBV3-1 (or the pseudogene TRBV3-2), with 7 bases lining up with TRBD1. The germline gives CDR1 LGHDT, CDR2 YNNKEL (reference sequence). The trim removed 4 bases at V and 4 bases at J, leaving 6 bases unmatched. This CDR3 is built from 14 residues. The DNA for the CDR3 is TGTGCCAGCAGCCGGGACAGCGGTTCCACTGAAGCTTTCTTT. Its protein product is CASSRDSGSTEAFF.

The V and J genes are TRBV6-2 or TRBV6-3 and TRBJ2-7; TRBD2 aligns across 12 bases. Per the germline V gene, CDR1 is MNHEY and CDR2 is SVGEGT. V was pared by 2 bases and J by 2 bases, with 4 bases of the junction left unmatched. The CDR3 sequence is 16 residues long. CDR3 nucleotide sequence: TGTGCCAGCAGTTACGGGGCTAGCGGGAGGGCCTACGAGCAGTACGTC. This translates into CASSYGASGRAYEQYV.

This chain joins TRBV14 and TRBJ2-1, with D perhaps matching TRBD2 (6 bases). The CDR3 length is 15 residues. The V end was cut by 1 base, the J end by 9 bases, with 16 bases between. Germline V CDR1 and CDR2: SGHDN, FVKESK. The CDR3 protein is CASSQVAGTLGEQFF. The CDR3 DNA reads TGTGCCAGCAGCCAAGTGGCGGGGACCCTGGGTGAGCAGTTCTTC.

The chain has TRBV7-8 and TRBJ1-1; D gene uncertain. Trimming removed 5 bases from V and 4 bases from J, with 11 bases in between. The CDR3 loop spans 13 amino acids. CDR1 and CDR2 from the germline V gene are SGHVS and FQNEAQ. CDR3 protein: CASSLVARTEAFF. In DNA form, the CDR3 reads TGTGCCAGCAGCCTAGTAGCCCGCACTGAAGCTTTCTTT.

The chain recombines TRBV7-9 with TRBJ1-2; D is unresolved. The CDR3 has 13 residues. Per germline, CDR1 SEHNR and CDR2 FQNEAQ (reference sequence). Trimming took off 7 bases at V and 5 bases at J, with 14 bases between the two ends. CDR3 DNA: TGTGCCAGCACCCCCGGCCCGGGGTATGGCTACACCTTC. Protein sequence: CASTPGPGYGYTF.

The chain combines TRBV7-2 with TRBJ2-2; the match to TRBD2 covers 7 bases. This CDR3 has 16 residues. Unmatched junction bases numbered 9, after V lost 3 bases and J lost 5 bases. CDR1 is SGHTA and CDR2 is FQGNSA in the germline V gene. In DNA, the CDR3 is TGTGCCAGCAGCTTCGGGGGAGGGCCGGGTACCGGGGAGCTGTTTTTT. Encoded protein: CASSFGGGPGTGELFF. The whole variable domain, filled in from reference TRBV7-2 and TRBJ2-2, reads GAGVSQSPSNKVTEKGKDVELRCDPISGHTALYWYRQSLGQGLEFLIYFQGNSAPDKSGLPSDRFSAERTGGSVSTLTIQRTQQEDSAVYLCASSFGGGPGTGELFFGEGSRLTVL.

This chain connects TRBV19 to TRBJ1-2; no reliable D call. Germline loops: CDR1 LNHDA, CDR2 SQIVND (reference sequence). This CDR3 is 13 amino acids long. The V end was cut by 6 bases, the J end by 0 bases, with 8 bases between. The CDR3 reads CASRNAANYGYTF. Here the CDR3 DNA reads TGTGCCAGTAGAAACGCAGCTAACTATGGCTACACCTTC.

This rearrangement joins TRBV25-1 to TRBJ1-1; the D gene is possibly TRBD1 (6 bases). V was shortened by 1 base and J by 5 bases, with 8 bases between the two germline ends. CDR3 length: 13 amino acids. CDR1 is MGHDK and CDR2 is SYGVNS in the germline V gene. The CDR3 sequence: CASSEFRGTEAFF. The CDR3 DNA sequence: TGTGCCAGCAGTGAATTTAGGGGGACTGAAGCTTTCTTT.